This T cell receptor beta chain derives from a study of T-cell memory formation after mild COVID-19. For the study at large: There were largely donor-specific TCR clusters.

TCRdb recomputed calls from the 5' RACE reads with MiXCR, one row per CDR3 protein. The table has approximately 400,000 distinct CDR3 sequences, approximately 24% seen once. The study, taken as a whole, reports: Later expanders leaned toward CD4+, whereas clones contracting from day 15 to 85 were balanced CD4/CD8. Memory cells collected pre-infection included some clones that later responded, suggesting cross-reactive memory joined.

V was cut by 0 bases and J by 12 bases, with 14 bases left in between. The V gene's germline CDR1 is SGDLS and CDR2 YYNGEE. The CDR3 spans 13 residues. In the case of this clonotype: The antigen is undetermined.

The receptor was isolated from an adult woman who had mild COVID-19 (a few samples of this study predate the infection). Cell type and time point are not known. Sequencing was carried out using PBMCs or a T cell subset sorted from them (not recorded which). The genes are TRBV9 and TRBJ2-3; no clear D. CDR3 bases: TGTGCCAGCAGCGTAGAGGGTAGCCCATACCAGTATTTT. This encodes CASSVEGSPYQYF.